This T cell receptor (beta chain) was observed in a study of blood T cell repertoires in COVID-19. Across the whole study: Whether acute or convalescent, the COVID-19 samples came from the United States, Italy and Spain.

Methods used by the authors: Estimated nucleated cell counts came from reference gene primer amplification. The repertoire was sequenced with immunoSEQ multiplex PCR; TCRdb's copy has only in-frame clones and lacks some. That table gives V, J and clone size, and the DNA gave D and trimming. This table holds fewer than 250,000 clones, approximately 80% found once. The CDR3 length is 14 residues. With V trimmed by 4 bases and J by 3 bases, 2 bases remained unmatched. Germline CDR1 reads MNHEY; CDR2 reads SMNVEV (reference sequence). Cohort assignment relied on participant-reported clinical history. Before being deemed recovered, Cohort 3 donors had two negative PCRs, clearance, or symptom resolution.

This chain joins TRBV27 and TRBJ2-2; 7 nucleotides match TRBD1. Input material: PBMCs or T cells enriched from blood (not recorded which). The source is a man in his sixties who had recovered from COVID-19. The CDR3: CASSWDSYTGELFF. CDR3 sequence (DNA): TGTGCCAGCAGTTGGGACAGTTACACCGGGGAGCTGTTTTTT.